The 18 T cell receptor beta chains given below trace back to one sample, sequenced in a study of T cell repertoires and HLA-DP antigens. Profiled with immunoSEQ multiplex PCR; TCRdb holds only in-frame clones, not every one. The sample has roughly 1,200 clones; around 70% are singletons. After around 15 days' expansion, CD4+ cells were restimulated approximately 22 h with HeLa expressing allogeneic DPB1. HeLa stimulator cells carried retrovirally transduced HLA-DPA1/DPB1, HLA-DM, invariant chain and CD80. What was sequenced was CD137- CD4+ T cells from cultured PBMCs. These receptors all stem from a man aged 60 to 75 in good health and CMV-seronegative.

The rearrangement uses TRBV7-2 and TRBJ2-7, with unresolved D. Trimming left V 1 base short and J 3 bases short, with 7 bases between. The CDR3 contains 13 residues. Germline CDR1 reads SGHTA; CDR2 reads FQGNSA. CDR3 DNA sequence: TGTGCCAGCAGCTTAGGTGGCGTCTACGAGCAGTACGTC. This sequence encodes CASSLGGVYEQYV.

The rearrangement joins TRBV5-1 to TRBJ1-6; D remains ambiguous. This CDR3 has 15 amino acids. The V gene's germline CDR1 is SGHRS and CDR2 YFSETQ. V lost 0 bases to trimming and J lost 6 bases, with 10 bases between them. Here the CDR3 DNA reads TGCGCCAGCAGCTTGGAACCGGGAGGTAATTCACCCCTCCACTTT. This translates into CASSLEPGGNSPLHF.

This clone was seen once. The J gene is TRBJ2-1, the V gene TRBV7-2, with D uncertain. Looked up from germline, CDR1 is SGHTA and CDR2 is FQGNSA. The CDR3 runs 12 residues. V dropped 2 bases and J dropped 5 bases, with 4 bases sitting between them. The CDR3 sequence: CASSLRDNEQFF. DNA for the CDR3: TGTGCCAGCAGCTTAAGGGACAATGAGCAGTTCTTC.

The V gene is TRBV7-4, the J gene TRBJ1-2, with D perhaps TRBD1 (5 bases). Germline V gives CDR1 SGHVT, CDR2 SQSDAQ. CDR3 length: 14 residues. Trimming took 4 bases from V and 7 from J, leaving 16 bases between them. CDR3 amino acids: CASSSYPPGLGYTF. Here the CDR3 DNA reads TGTGCCAGCAGCTCATATCCCCCAGGGCTTGGCTACACCTTC.

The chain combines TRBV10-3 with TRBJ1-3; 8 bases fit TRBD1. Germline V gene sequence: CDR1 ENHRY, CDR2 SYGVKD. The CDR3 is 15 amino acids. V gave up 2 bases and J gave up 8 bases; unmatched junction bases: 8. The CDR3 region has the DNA TGTGCCATCAGTGAGGGGGCACAGGGGGGCGACACCATATATTTT. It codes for CAISEGAQGGDTIYF.

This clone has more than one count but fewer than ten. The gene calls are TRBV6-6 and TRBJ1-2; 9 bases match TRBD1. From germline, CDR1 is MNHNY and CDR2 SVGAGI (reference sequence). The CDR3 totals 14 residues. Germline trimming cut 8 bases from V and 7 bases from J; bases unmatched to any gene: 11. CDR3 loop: CASRPRGQGFGYTF. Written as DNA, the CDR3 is TGTGCCAGCCGCCCGCGGGGACAGGGATTTGGCTACACCTTC.

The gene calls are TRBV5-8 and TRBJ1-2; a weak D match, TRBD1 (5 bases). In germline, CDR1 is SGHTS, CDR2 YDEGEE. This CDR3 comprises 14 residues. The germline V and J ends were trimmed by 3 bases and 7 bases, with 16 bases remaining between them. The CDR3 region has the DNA TGTGCCAGCAGCTCATATCCCCCAGGGCTTGGCTACACCTTC. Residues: CASSSYPPGLGYTF.

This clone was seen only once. The CDR3 nucleotides read TGTGCCAGCAGCTTTAGCGGGGGTGAAGGCTACACCTTC. Residues: CASSFSGGEGYTF. The chain couples TRBV7-7 to TRBJ1-2; TRBD1 is a possible D gene (5 bases). This CDR3 is built from 13 residues. Germline V gives CDR1 SSHAT, CDR2 FNYEAQ (reference sequence). V was pared by 3 bases and J by 8 bases, with 13 bases between.

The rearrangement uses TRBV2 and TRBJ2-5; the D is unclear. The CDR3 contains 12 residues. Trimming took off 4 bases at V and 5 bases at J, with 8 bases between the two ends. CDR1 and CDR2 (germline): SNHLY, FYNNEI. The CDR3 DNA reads TGTGCCAGCAGTGTAAGCCGGGAGACCCAGTACTTC. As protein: CASSVSRETQYF. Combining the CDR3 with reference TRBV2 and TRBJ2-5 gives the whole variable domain EPEVTQTPSHQVTQMGQEVILRCVPISNHLYFYWYRQILGQKVEFLVSFYNNEISEKSEIFDDQFSVERPDGSNFTLKIRSTKLEDSAMYFCASSVSRETQYFGPGTRLLVL.

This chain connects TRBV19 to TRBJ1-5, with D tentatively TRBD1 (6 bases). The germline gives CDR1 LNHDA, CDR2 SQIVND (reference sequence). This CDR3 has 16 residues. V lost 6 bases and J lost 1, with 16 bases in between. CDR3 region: CASSRGGGESNQPQHF. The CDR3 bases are TGTGCCAGTAGCCGAGGGGGGGGAGAAAGCAATCAGCCCCAGCATTTT.

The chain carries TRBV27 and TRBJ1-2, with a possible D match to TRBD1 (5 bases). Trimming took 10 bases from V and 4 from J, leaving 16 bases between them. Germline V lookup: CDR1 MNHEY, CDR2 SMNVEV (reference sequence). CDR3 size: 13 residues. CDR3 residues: CATWGEGRYGYTF. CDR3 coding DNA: TGTGCCACCTGGGGAGAGGGACGCTATGGCTACACCTTC.

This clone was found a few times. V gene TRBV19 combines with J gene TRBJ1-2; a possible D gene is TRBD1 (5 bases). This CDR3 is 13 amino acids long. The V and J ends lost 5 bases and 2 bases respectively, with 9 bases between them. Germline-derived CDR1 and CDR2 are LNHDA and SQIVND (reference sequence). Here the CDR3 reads CASSRDGNYGYTF. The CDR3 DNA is TGTGCCAGTAGTCGGGACGGCAACTATGGCTACACCTTC.

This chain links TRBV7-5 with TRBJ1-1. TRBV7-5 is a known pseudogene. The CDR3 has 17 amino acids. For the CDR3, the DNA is TGTGTCAGAAGCCCCCCGCGGGGCGATATGGAGAACACTGAAGCTTTCTTT. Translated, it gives CVRSPPRGDMENTEAFF.

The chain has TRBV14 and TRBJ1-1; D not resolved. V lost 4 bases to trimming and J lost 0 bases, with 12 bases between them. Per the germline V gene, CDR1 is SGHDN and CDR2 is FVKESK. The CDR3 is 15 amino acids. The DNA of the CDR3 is TGTGCCAGCAGCCCGATAAGGAACATGAACACTGAAGCTTTCTTT. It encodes CASSPIRNMNTEAFF.

The CDR3 sequence: CASAAPGKAFF. The CDR3 DNA reads as TGTGCCAGCGCTGCTCCAGGGAAAGCTTTCTTT. This chain joins TRBV6-8 and TRBJ1-1, with a possible D match to TRBD1 (5 bases). Per the germline V gene, CDR1 is MNHGY and CDR2 is SAAAGT. V lost 8 bases, J lost 9 bases, and 13 bases lay in between. The CDR3 has 11 amino acids.

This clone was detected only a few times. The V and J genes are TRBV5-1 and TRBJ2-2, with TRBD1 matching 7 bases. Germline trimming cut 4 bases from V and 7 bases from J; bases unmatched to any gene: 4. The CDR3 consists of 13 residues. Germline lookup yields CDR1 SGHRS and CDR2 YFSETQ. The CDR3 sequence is CASSPGGIGELFF. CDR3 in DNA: TGCGCCAGCAGCCCAGGGGGAATCGGGGAGCTGTTTTTT.

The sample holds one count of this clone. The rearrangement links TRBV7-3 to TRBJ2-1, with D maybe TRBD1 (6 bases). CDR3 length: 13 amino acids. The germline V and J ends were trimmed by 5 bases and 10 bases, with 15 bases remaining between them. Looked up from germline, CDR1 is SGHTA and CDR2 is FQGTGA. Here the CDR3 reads CASSNIRGDEQFF. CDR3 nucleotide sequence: TGTGCCAGCAGCAATATCAGGGGTGACGAGCAGTTCTTC.

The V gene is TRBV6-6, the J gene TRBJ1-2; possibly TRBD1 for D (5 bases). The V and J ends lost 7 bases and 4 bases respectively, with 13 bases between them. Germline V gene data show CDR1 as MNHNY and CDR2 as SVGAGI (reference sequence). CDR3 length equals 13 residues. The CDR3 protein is CASTPGKFYGYTF. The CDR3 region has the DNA TGTGCCAGCACACCAGGGAAATTCTATGGCTACACCTTC.